The 15 T cell receptor beta chains below all came from one sample that was sequenced in a study of T-cell memory formation after mild COVID-19. TCRdb ran MiXCR on the 5' RACE reads and lists one entry per CDR3 protein. This sample carries fewer than 650,000 distinct CDR3 sequences, 15% to 20% of them seen once, and the ten largest clones take 8.1%. Sample: PBMCs or a T cell subset sorted from them (not recorded which). Every receptor here comes from an adult woman who had mild COVID-19 (a few samples of this study predate the infection). Cell type and time point are not known.

The chain carries TRBV20-1 and TRBJ2-4; D gene ambiguous. Trimming removed 0 bases at V and 0 bases at J, with 6 bases between. The CDR3 length is 14 residues. Germline CDR1 DFQATT, CDR2 SNEGSKA (reference sequence). The CDR3 loop reads CSARDPKAKNIQYF. CDR3 in DNA: TGCAGTGCTAGAGATCCGAAAGCCAAAAACATTCAGTACTTC.

This clonotype turned up a few times. The J gene is TRBJ2-1, the V gene TRBV19; tentative D call: TRBD2 (5 bases). The V end lost 3 bases, the J end lost 0 bases, and 6 bases lay between the germline ends. In germline, CDR1 is LNHDA, CDR2 SQIVND (reference sequence). There are 14 residues in the CDR3. CDR3 residues: CASSITSSYNEQFF. CDR3 DNA: TGTGCCAGTAGTATCACTAGCTCCTACAATGAGCAGTTCTTC.

In this sample, this clonotype turned up many times. The chain couples TRBV20-1 to TRBJ1-1; D call uncertain. In germline, CDR1 is DFQATT, CDR2 SNEGSKA (reference sequence). The CDR3 is made up of 10 amino acids. The CDR3 spells CAPGNTEAFF. The CDR3 nucleotides are TGCGCCCCAGGAAACACTGAAGCTTTCTTT.

The CDR3 here is CASSQAGAEGDEQYF. The CDR3 bases are TGTGCCAGCAGCCAGGCCGGGGCCGAGGGGGACGAGCAGTACTTC. The rearrangement links TRBV4-2 to TRBJ2-7; D perhaps matches TRBD1 (6 bases). Germline V gene lookup returns CDR1 LGHNA and CDR2 YNFKEQ. Trimming cost V 3 bases and J 5 bases, with 17 bases left between them. This CDR3 is built from 15 residues.

This clonotype has just a few counts. The genes are TRBV27 and TRBJ1-1; D is unclear. Germline assignment: CDR1 MNHEY and CDR2 SMNVEV (reference sequence). The CDR3 is 13 residues long. The V end lost 5 bases, the J end lost 7 bases, and 14 bases lay between the germline ends. The CDR3 here is CASSPGAKIEAFF. The CDR3 region has the DNA TGTGCCAGCAGTCCAGGAGCTAAGATTGAAGCTTTCTTT.

The sample holds a few counts of this clonotype. The chain has TRBV20-1 and TRBJ2-3; 7 bases map to TRBD1. Germline loops: CDR1 DFQATT, CDR2 SNEGSKA (reference sequence). This CDR3 has 14 amino acids. With V trimmed by 6 bases and J by 3 bases, 9 bases remained unmatched. The CDR3 loop is CSALDRARTDTQYF. The CDR3 DNA follows: TGCAGTGCCCTCGACAGGGCCAGGACAGATACGCAGTATTTT.

V and J are TRBV25-1 and TRBJ2-6, with D perhaps matching TRBD1 (6 bases). CDR1 MGHDK and CDR2 SYGVNS come from the germline V gene. Trimming removed 5 bases at V and 0 bases at J, with 17 bases between. The CDR3 has 18 residues. The CDR3 spells CASSTQVWTASGANVLTF. The CDR3 DNA reads TGTGCCAGCAGTACACAAGTGTGGACAGCCTCTGGGGCCAACGTCCTGACTTTC. Variable domain in full (rest from reference TRBV25-1 and TRBJ2-6): EADIYQTPRYLVIGTGKKITLECSQTMGHDKMYWYQQDPGMELHLIHYSYGVNSTEKGDLSSESTVSRIRTEHFPLTLESARPSHTSQYLCASSTQVWTASGANVLTFGAGSRLTVL.

This sequence joins TRBV27 and TRBJ2-7; no firm D call. Germline CDR1 reads MNHEY; CDR2 reads SMNVEV (reference sequence). Trimming stripped 2 bases from V and 2 bases from J, with 7 bases between. The CDR3 covers 13 residues. CDR3 sequence: CASSLQRPYEQYF. Written as DNA, the CDR3 is TGTGCCAGCAGTTTACAGCGCCCCTACGAGCAGTACTTC.

This clonotype was seen only a few times. The chain uses TRBV9 and TRBJ1-1, with a weak D call TRBD1 (5 bases). CDR3 length: 14 amino acids. Trimming took off 0 bases at V and 6 bases at J, with 12 bases between the two ends. Germline CDR1 is SGDLS and CDR2 is YYNGEE. The CDR3 loop reads CASSVDGGIPEAFF. DNA for the CDR3: TGTGCCAGCAGCGTAGATGGGGGAATCCCTGAAGCTTTCTTT.

DNA of the CDR3: TGTGCCAGCAGTTTACTCTCCCGACCTGGGCAGACGCAGTATTTT. Amino acid sequence: CASSLLSRPGQTQYF. V is TRBV12-3 or TRBV12-4 and J is TRBJ2-3; D call uncertain. The CDR3 covers 15 residues. V was pared by 2 bases and J by 9 bases, with 18 bases between.

This clonotype was observed a few times. This rearrangement joins TRBV3-1 to TRBJ2-2; D is unresolved. The CDR3 covers 14 residues. Germline lookup yields CDR1 LGHDT and CDR2 YNNKEL (reference sequence). V was clipped by 4 bases and J by 8 bases, with 14 bases between them. The CDR3 bases are TGTGCCAGCAGCCCCCCGGTGAGAATTGGGGAGCTGTTTTTT. Translating gives CASSPPVRIGELFF. Drawing the rest from reference TRBV3-1 and TRBJ2-2, the complete variable domain is DTAVSQTPKYLVTQMGNDKSIKCEQNLGHDTMYWYKQDSKKFLKIMFSYNNKELIINETVPNRFSPKSPDKAHLNLHINSLELGDSAVYFCASSPPVRIGELFFGEGSRLTVL.

The chain employs TRBV24-1 and TRBJ2-2; TRBD2 matches at 11 bases. Trimming took 7 bases from V and 7 from J; bases not matched to a gene: 4. This CDR3 contains 14 residues. Germline-derived CDR1 and CDR2 are KGHDR and SFDVKD. In nucleotides, the CDR3 is TGTGCCACCAGCGCTAGCGGGAGGAGCGGGGAGCTGTTTTTT. It yields the protein CATSASGRSGELFF.

The genes are TRBV4-3 and TRBJ2-7; a weak D match, TRBD1 (5 bases). V lost 3 bases to trimming and J lost 3 bases, with 21 bases between them. CDR3 length equals 17 residues. The V gene's germline CDR1 is LGHNA and CDR2 YSLEER. In DNA, the CDR3 is TGCGCCAGCAGCCAGGAGCCCCTAGGGGTGAGAAACTACGAGCAGTACTTC. As protein: CASSQEPLGVRNYEQYF.

The CDR3 DNA is TGTGCCAGCAGTCACCGGGACGGAAAAGAGACCCAGTACTTC. This translates into CASSHRDGKETQYF. The chain uses TRBV6-1 and TRBJ2-5; the D call may be TRBD1 or TRBD2 (5 bases each). CDR1 is MNHNS and CDR2 is SASEGT in the germline V gene. CDR3 length: 14 residues. The ends were cut back, 5 bases at V and 3 bases at J, with 13 bases in the middle.

The chain is built from TRBV20-1 and TRBJ1-5, with D unclear. This CDR3 region has 13 residues. Trimming shortened V by 5 bases and J by 0 bases, and 8 bases separated the two germline ends. Per the germline V gene, CDR1 is DFQATT and CDR2 is SNEGSKA (reference sequence). The CDR3 DNA reads TGCAGTGCTCGAGGGAATAGCAATCAGCCCCAGCATTTT. This gives the protein CSARGNSNQPQHF.